Listed below are T cell receptor beta chains from one sample, sequenced in a study of early T cells in non-severe SARS-CoV-2 infection. Using its own MiXCR run on the 5' RACE reads, TCRdb lists one record per CDR3 protein. The sample has 45,000 to 50,000 distinct CDR3 sequences, roughly 6.2% seen once. The starting material was whole blood, obtained at baseline. The source of these receptors is an adult who was a healthcare worker with PCR-confirmed SARS-CoV-2 infection or an uninfected control (not recorded which). Each CDR3 is given with its conserved first and last residue.

v_call	j_call	cdr3_aa
TRBV12-5	TRBJ2-2	CASGFSPLGQGTTGELFF
TRBV19	TRBJ2-4	CASSMNVDKNIQYF
TRBV3-1	TRBJ2-7	CASSQDLGSGTSEEQYF
TRBV20-1	TRBJ1-3	CSATGPSSGNTIYF
TRBV6-6	TRBJ1-5	CASSYVRGRNQPQHF
TRBV9	TRBJ1-1	CASSTQGAGAFF
TRBV28	TRBJ1-5	CASNENGNQPQHF
TRBV7-9	TRBJ1-4	CASSVGQGNNEKLFF
TRBV28	TRBJ2-1	CASSRPEVYSYNEQFF
TRBV19	TRBJ2-1	CASSMGQGNEQFF
TRBV7-3	TRBJ2-7	CASSLGPNYEQYF
TRBV7-9	TRBJ1-2	CASSYGRGNYGYTF
TRBV9	TRBJ1-6	CASSVQGSGSPLHF
TRBV10-3	TRBJ2-7	CAISIQGLGSYEQYF
TRBV15	TRBJ2-4	CATSTKQGLTKNIQYF
TRBV28	TRBJ2-3	CAFRDPGTDTQYF
TRBV7-9	TRBJ1-2	CASSLEVGGPAGYTF
TRBV2	TRBJ1-2	CARGQGVTNYGYTF
TRBV20-1	TRBJ2-1	CSARGAFNEQFF
TRBV29-1	TRBJ2-4	CSVSNPPGLSYF
TRBV2	TRBJ2-1	CASSSGTSSNEQFF
TRBV28	TRBJ2-2	CASSLSLGQKNTGELFF
TRBV3-1	TRBJ2-3	CASSQAALWPDTQYF
TRBV2	TRBJ2-3	CASTGARSTDTQYF
TRBV5-1	TRBJ1-5	CASSRDPGGGQPQHF
TRBV28	TRBJ2-1	CASSIAGWGNEQFF
TRBV11-2	TRBJ2-7	CASSLGTLYYEQYF
TRBV4-3	TRBJ2-7	CASSQDISDSYEQYF
TRBV9	TRBJ2-6	CASSLSGAPTGANVLTF
TRBV19	TRBJ2-2	CASNSWTSASNTGELFF
TRBV29-1	TRBJ1-1	CSVEEAGNTEAFF
TRBV14	TRBJ2-1	CASSQPSGRAYNEQFF
TRBV7-9	TRBJ1-6	CASSFSTGTNSPLHF
TRBV29-1	TRBJ2-7	CSVDLGAGSAAGEQYF
TRBV10-2	TRBJ2-7	CASSKGGVAYEQYF
TRBV18	TRBJ2-7	CASSPRDRGLAGANEQYF
TRBV29-1	TRBJ2-5	CSVIRTEGETQYF
TRBV27	TRBJ2-1	CASSSEVTYNEQFF